This T cell receptor beta chain appears in the sequencing data of a study of T cell responses to AZD1222 COVID-19 vaccine. Findings and limits, study-wide: A reported finding is that nearly half of spike-specific TCRs target unmutated variant regions.

In germline, CDR1 is MRHNA, CDR2 SNTAGT. The CDR3 is made up of 16 amino acids. V dropped 3 bases and J dropped 1 base, with 15 bases sitting between them. Profiling relied on immunoSEQ multiplex PCR, and the TCRdb table lists in-frame clones only, not all of them. The table records approximately 100,000 clones, about nine tenths of them present only once. Remarks on this clone: Its antigen remains unidentified.

The material sequenced was peripheral blood, taken on day 0 of AZD1222 vaccination. The genes are TRBV6-4 and TRBJ1-1; the D gene is possibly TRBD1 (6 bases). The receptor was isolated from an adult in good health. CDR3 in amino acids: CASSEVPGHQNTEAFF. The CDR3 DNA reads TGTGCCAGCAGTGAAGTACCGGGACACCAGAACACTGAAGCTTTCTTT.